This TCR beta chain was observed in a study of vaccination effects on CD4 cells after COVID-19. Findings and limits, study-wide: Clonal contraction was marked in infection- and vaccine-induced clones late after vaccination.

Assay used: immunoSEQ multiplex PCR; TCRdb lists only in-frame clones, some missing. Seen here are roughly 41,000 clones, roughly two thirds observed once, and the top ten hold approximately 27%. Comment on this clone: The antigen remains undetermined.

In germline, CDR1 is SGHTA, CDR2 FQGNSA. This CDR3 comprises 16 residues. V dropped 5 bases and J dropped 0 bases, with 16 bases sitting between them. Using viral peptide pools, the ViraFEST assay grew out antigen-specific CD4+ T cells prior to sequencing. Subsequent to approximately 9 days of culture, CD4+ T cells were isolated. Vaccinees lacked prior SARS-CoV-2 infection and tested negative for nucleocapsid antibodies. Replacing half the medium with IL-2 medium was done on days 3 and 7. The gene calls are TRBV7-2 and TRBJ1-2; D may be TRBD1 (6 bases). This clonotype was obtained from a human donor who received a COVID-19 vaccine. The sequencing here drew on CD4+ T cells from PBMCs cultured with HCoV-OC43 spike peptides, taken before COVID-19 vaccination. Described subset: HCoV-OC43 spike overlapping peptide pool stimulation. CDR3: CASSRQDGLANYGYTF. Here the CDR3 DNA reads TGTGCCAGCAGCAGACAGGACGGCTTAGCTAACTATGGCTACACCTTC.